This record looks at one T cell receptor beta chain sequence and its context. The target antigen is unknown. V was pared by 2 bases and J by 8 bases, with 8 bases of the junction left unmatched. The length of the CDR3 is 15 residues. The V gene's germline CDR1 is PRHDT and CDR2 FYEKMQ (reference sequence). The sample belongs to a study of OX40 agonist ivuxolimab in advanced cancers. Study context: Allowance was made for prior anti-PD-1, anti-PD-L1 or anti-CTLA-4 therapy, and roughly 39% had some. Patients achieving partial responses numbered three: one hepatocellular carcinoma case and two cutaneous melanoma cases.

Findings and caveats of the study: More expanded clones were seen, on average, in CD8+ T cells than in CD4+.

The data were produced by immunoSEQ multiplex PCR, yet TCRdb's version contains in-frame clones alone and is incomplete. The table has about 50,000 clones, over 65% seen once. This sequence was found in an adult with an advanced solid tumor such as melanoma, head and neck, liver or kidney cancer. The material sequenced was CD4+ or CD8+ T cells sorted from blood, taken in a trial of the OX40 agonist ivuxolimab. This chain joins TRBV13 and TRBJ2-3, with 9 bases fitting TRBD2. The CDR3 DNA sequence: TGTGCCAGCAGCTTACCCAGCGGGGGGTGGCCTACGCAGTATTTT. Residues: CASSLPSGGWPTQYF.